This T cell receptor beta chain was sequenced for a study of T cells in Graves' hyperthyroidism and ophthalmopathy. Amplification of TCR beta CDR3 regions used RNA as the template. A set of HTBI primers served as the primers for a first-round RT-PCR of the TCR CDR3. A single record per CDR3 protein comes from TCRdb applying MiXCR to the multiplex PCR reads. The table includes approximately 870,000 distinct CDR3 sequences, 38% detected once. Those patients with uncontrolled infection, other autoimmune disease, pregnancy or lactation were excluded. Looked up from germline, CDR1 is DFQATT and CDR2 is SNEGSKA (reference sequence). V was shortened by 0 bases and J by 4 bases, with 18 bases between the two germline ends. The CDR3 has 16 amino acids.

What was sequenced was blood. This clonotype was obtained from a man aged 18 to 35 with Graves' hyperthyroidism. V gene TRBV20-1 combines with J gene TRBJ1-2; D is uncertain. Here the CDR3 DNA reads TGCAGTGCTAGAGATGAGGACCAAATGCATCGCTATGGCTACACCTTC. Translated, it gives CSARDEDQMHRYGYTF.